In its sample, the clone carrying this T cell receptor (beta chain) was seen a few times. Its cognate antigen is unknown. Researchers reported sorting CD4+ naive, central memory, regulatory and stem cell-like memory cells via CD45RO/CCR7/CD25/CD127/CD95/CD27. Isolated RNA was reverse transcribed in full, so expressed TCRB transcripts were sequenced. Samples of naive, central memory and regulatory T cells yielded a mean of around 4 million reads. Libraries were prepared by immunoSEQ multiplex PCR; TCRdb keeps only in-frame clonotypes and omits some of them. The sample has roughly 250,000 clones, around 21% seen once; the top ten hold about 0.028%. These data originate in a study of beta chain features in type 1 diabetes. Study findings and constraints: Among patients with Type 1 diabetes, TCRB CDR3s were moderately but significantly shorter in every one of the four CD4+ subsets. Researchers reported that naive, central memory and Treg TCRB repertoires appeared more similar in patients than in healthy donors.

J was trimmed by 0 bases and V by 0 bases; bases with no gene match: 6. This CDR3 comprises 17 residues. The sequenced sample was naive CD4+ T cells from blood. This clonotype originated in a woman in her 40s with type 1 diabetes. The genes are TRBV23-1 and TRBJ2-7; TRBD1 aligns across 9 bases. TRBV23-1 falls under the ORF class, with uncertain function. This CDR3 reads CASSQSCWGQGSYEQYF. The CDR3 DNA reads TGCGCCAGCAGTCAATCATGCTGGGGACAGGGCTCCTACGAGCAGTACTTC.